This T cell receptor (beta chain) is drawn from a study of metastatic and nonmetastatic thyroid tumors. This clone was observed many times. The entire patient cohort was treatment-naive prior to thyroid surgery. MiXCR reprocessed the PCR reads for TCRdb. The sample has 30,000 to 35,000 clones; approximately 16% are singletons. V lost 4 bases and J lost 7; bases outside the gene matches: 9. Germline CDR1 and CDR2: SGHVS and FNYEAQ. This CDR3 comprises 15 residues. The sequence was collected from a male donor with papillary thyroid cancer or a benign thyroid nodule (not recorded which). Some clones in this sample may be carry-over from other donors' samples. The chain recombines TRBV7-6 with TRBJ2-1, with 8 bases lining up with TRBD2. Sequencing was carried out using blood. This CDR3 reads CASSSGAGVRNEQFF. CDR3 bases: TGTGCCAGCAGCTCAGGAGCGGGAGTACGTAATGAGCAGTTCTTC.